This T cell receptor beta chain comes out of a study of T cells in Graves' hyperthyroidism and ophthalmopathy. Study details: The authors collected peripheral blood at initial diagnosis, before any treatment. Broader study findings: Ophthalmopathy prediction by the model preceded onset by a median approximately 6.9 months.

This CDR3 is 12 amino acids long. With 10 bases clipped from V and 3 bases from J, the junction kept 4 bases outside the gene matches. CDR1 is MNHNS, CDR2 SASEGT, per germline. Concerning this clonotype: Its specificity is unknown.

The patients, who ranged from 18 to 65 in age, presented with newly diagnosed hyperthyroidism lasting under 2 months. Over 8 ml fresh peripheral blood yielded the PBMCs. Amplified TCR beta CDR3 regions derived from RNA transcripts. The primer set for the first-round RT-PCR of the TCR CDR3 was HTBI. TCRdb used MiXCR to reprocess the multiplex PCR reads, holding one entry per CDR3 protein. This sample has about 210,000 distinct CDR3 sequences; over 15% occur once, and the top ten carry 50%. Sequencing was performed on blood. The sequence came from a man aged 50 or older with Graves' hyperthyroidism. The J gene is TRBJ2-7, the V gene TRBV6-1; 9 positions match TRBD1. The DNA for the CDR3 is TGTGCCAACGGGGGACAGGGCTACGAGCAGTACTTC. It is translated as CANGGQGYEQYF.